These 28 T cell receptor beta chains were sequenced from one sample in a study of PD-L1 blockade in urothelial cancer. Clones were read by immunoSEQ multiplex PCR, and TCRdb kept only the in-frame ones, dropping some. Altogether under 40,000 clones are present, approximately 90% being singletons, with the ten largest covering about 1.9%. Here the sequenced sample was PBMCs, taken around atezolizumab (anti-PD-L1) treatment. These receptors came from a man in his 60s with urothelial cancer.

The chain carries TRBV19 and TRBJ1-2, with unresolved D. The germline V gene encodes CDR1 LNHDA and CDR2 SQIVND (reference sequence). CDR3 size: 13 residues. V lost 5 bases to trimming and J lost 4 bases, with 11 bases between them. The CDR3 protein is CASSGEGFYGYTF. CDR3 nucleotides: TGTGCCAGTAGTGGGGAGGGCTTCTATGGCTACACCTTC.

The J gene is TRBJ2-2, the V gene TRBV5-1, with 13 bases identical to TRBD2. Germline trimming cut 4 bases from V and 6 bases from J; bases unmatched to any gene: 6. The CDR3 is 16 residues long. Germline loops: CDR1 SGHRS, CDR2 YFSETQ. CDR3 sequence reads: CASSLTSGGAPGELFF. DNA for the CDR3: TGCGCCAGCAGCCTTACTAGCGGGGGGGCGCCCGGGGAGCTGTTTTTT.

The V and J genes are TRBV28 and TRBJ2-7; 9 bases align to TRBD2. J gave up 4 bases and V 6 bases, and 16 bases lay outside the gene matches. Per the germline V gene, CDR1 is MDHEN and CDR2 is SYDVKM. The CDR3 extends over 17 amino acids. The CDR3 here is CASSPAGGPGLAYEQYF. CDR3 DNA sequence: TGTGCCAGCAGCCCTGCGGGGGGCCCGGGACTAGCATACGAGCAGTACTTC.

By sample share, this clone is medium-sized. The chain recombines TRBV7-2 with TRBJ1-6; a weak D match, TRBD1 (6 bases). This CDR3 contains 17 residues. V shed 1 base and J shed 7 bases, with 17 bases lying between them. Germline V gives CDR1 SGHTA, CDR2 FQGNSA. The CDR3 DNA reads TGTGCCAGCAGCTTAGGCCGCTGGTCAGGGGACAATTCACCCCTCCACTTT. Protein: CASSLGRWSGDNSPLHF.

The chain has TRBV2 and TRBJ2-3; 13 positions agree with TRBD2. J gave up 4 bases and V 7 bases, and 5 bases lay outside the gene matches. The CDR3 extends over 15 amino acids. Germline V lookup: CDR1 SNHLY, CDR2 FYNNEI. Written as DNA, the CDR3 is TGTGCCAGCACCCTACTAGCGGGGGGGGCAGATACGCAGTATTTT. Its protein is CASTLLAGGADTQYF.

The CDR3 DNA sequence: TGTGCCAGCTCACGGGGCAGGAATGAAAAACTGTTTTTT. Protein product: CASSRGRNEKLFF. This chain joins TRBV18 and TRBJ1-4, with D possibly matching TRBD1 (5 bases). Germline-derived CDR1 and CDR2 are KGHSH and LQKENI. V was shortened by 4 bases and J by 5 bases, with 8 bases between the two germline ends. CDR3 length: 13 amino acids.

The chain is built from TRBV7-2 and TRBJ2-7, with TRBD1 identical over 7 bases. The CDR3 loop spans 14 amino acids. Per the germline V gene, CDR1 is SGHTA and CDR2 is FQGNSA. V was clipped by 7 bases and J by 2 bases; unmatched bases: 8. DNA for the CDR3: TGTGCCAGCACTACGTGGACAGGTACCTACGAGCAGTACTTC. Its translation: CASTTWTGTYEQYF.

V gene TRBV4-2 combines with J gene TRBJ2-7, with 11 bases lining up with TRBD1. There are 14 residues in the CDR3. CDR1 and CDR2 from the germline V gene are LGHNA and YNFKEQ. Trimming at V came to 4 bases and at J to 6 bases, leaving 5 bases not matched to a gene. CDR3 sequence (DNA): TGTGCCAGCAGCCCCGGGACAGGGGGATTCGAGCAGTACTTC. This gives the protein CASSPGTGGFEQYF.

CDR3 DNA sequence: TGTGCCAGCAGCTTTAGCGGGGGATCCTACAATGAGCAGTTCTTC. It translates to CASSFSGGSYNEQFF. This chain uses TRBV7-8 with TRBJ2-1, with TRBD2 matching 9 bases. CDR3 length: 15 residues. The V gene's germline CDR1 is SGHVS and CDR2 FQNEAQ. V was clipped by 3 bases and J by 1 base; unmatched bases: 1.

This clone was seen just once. V and J are TRBV5-1 and TRBJ1-2; D is undetermined. The CDR3 contains 15 residues. With 4 bases removed from V and 1 base from J, the gap between germline ends came to 14 bases. Germline V lookup: CDR1 SGHRS, CDR2 YFSETQ. This CDR3 reads CASSPQVGGNYGYTF. Written as DNA, the CDR3 is TGCGCCAGCAGCCCCCAGGTCGGAGGTAACTATGGCTACACCTTC.

The chain links TRBV27 to TRBJ1-2; D not certain. The V end lost 6 bases, the J end lost 1 base, and 6 bases lay between the germline ends. The germline V gene has CDR1 MNHEY and CDR2 SMNVEV (reference sequence). The length of the CDR3 is 12 residues. CDR3 in amino acids: CASRGYNYGYTF. CDR3 sequence (DNA): TGTGCCAGCAGGGGCTATAACTATGGCTACACCTTC.

The table lists this clone with a count of one. The chain joins TRBV6-4 to TRBJ2-1, with TRBD2 matching 10 bases. Germline trimming cut 4 bases from V and 9 bases from J; bases unmatched to any gene: 12. CDR1 MRHNA and CDR2 SNTAGT come from the germline V gene. The CDR3 contains 16 residues. CDR3 amino acids: CASSASTSGYGGEQFF. The CDR3 DNA reads as TGTGCCAGCAGTGCTTCGACTAGCGGGTACGGTGGTGAGCAGTTCTTC.

This rearrangement joins TRBV19 to TRBJ1-1; a weak D match, TRBD1 (5 bases). Germline V gene data show CDR1 as LNHDA and CDR2 as SQIVND (reference sequence). This CDR3 has 15 residues. Between the trimmed V and J ends, which lost 1 base and 3 bases, there was a span of 12 bases. This CDR3 reads CASSIGSGRDTEAFF. The CDR3, as DNA: TGTGCCAGTAGTATAGGATCAGGGAGGGACACTGAAGCTTTCTTT.

The genes are TRBV9 and TRBJ2-7; tentatively, D is TRBD1 (8 bases). Per germline, CDR1 SGDLS and CDR2 YYNGEE. Trimming shortened V by 4 bases and J by 4 bases, and 15 bases separated the two germline ends. The CDR3 is 14 residues long. The CDR3 region has the DNA TGTGCCAGCAGCTCCACAGGGGGGGGTTACGAGCAGTACTTC. It encodes CASSSTGGGYEQYF.

The chain links TRBV5-6 to TRBJ2-7; TRBD2 matches 9 bases. CDR3 length: 13 residues. Germline loops: CDR1 SGHDT, CDR2 YYEEEE. The ends lost 6 bases at V and 4 bases at J; junction bases unmatched: 5. CDR3 in DNA: TGTGCCAGCACCTCTAGCGGGGATTACGAGCAGTACTTC. Protein product: CASTSSGDYEQYF. The full variable domain, in which reference TRBV5-6 and TRBJ2-7 provide the parts outside the CDR3, is DAGVTQSPTHLIKTRGQQVTLRCSPKSGHDTVSWYQQALGQGPQFIFQYYEEEERQRGNFPDRFSGHQFPNYSSELNVNALLLGDSALYLCASTSSGDYEQYFGPGTRLTVT.

The V and J genes are TRBV5-5 and TRBJ1-2; D is undetermined. Looked up from germline, CDR1 is SGHKS and CDR2 is YYEKEE (reference sequence). The CDR3 extends over 16 amino acids. Trimming stripped 4 bases from V and 0 bases from J, with 16 bases between. The CDR3 nucleotides read TGTGCCAGCAGCCCCCGAGGTGCCGGAGCTAACTATGGCTACACCTTC. It is translated as CASSPRGAGANYGYTF. Full variable domain (outside the CDR3, taken from reference TRBV5-5 and TRBJ1-2): DAGVTQSPTHLIKTRGQQVTLRCSPISGHKSVSWYQQVLGQGPQFIFQYYEKEERGRGNFPDRFSARQFPNYSSELNVNALLLGDSALYLCASSPRGAGANYGYTFGSGTRLTVV.

The chain combines TRBV9 with TRBJ1-2, with D perhaps TRBD1 (5 bases). CDR3 length: 15 amino acids. Germline V gene data show CDR1 as SGDLS and CDR2 as YYNGEE. The ends were cut back, 4 bases at V and 4 bases at J, with 17 bases in the middle. CDR3 region: CASSLRVAGLYGYTF. The CDR3 coding sequence is TGTGCCAGCAGCCTCCGTGTCGCGGGGCTCTATGGCTACACCTTC.

V is TRBV4-3 and J is TRBJ1-1, with 11 bases identical to TRBD1. The V segment lost 1 base and the J segment 2 bases; nucleotides outside the gene matches: 6. CDR1 is LGHNA and CDR2 is YSLEER in the germline V gene. The CDR3 has 17 amino acids. CDR3 protein: CASSQGTGGTTNTEAFF. The CDR3 DNA reads as TGCGCCAGCAGCCAAGGGACAGGGGGCACCACTAACACTGAAGCTTTCTTT.

The chain combines TRBV5-1 with TRBJ2-7; weak D call: TRBD1 (6 bases). The CDR3 loop spans 17 amino acids. The germline V gene has CDR1 SGHRS and CDR2 YFSETQ. The V and J ends lost 2 bases and 2 bases respectively, with 20 bases between them. DNA of the CDR3: TGCGCCAGCAGCTTAGATTCCCCCGGGACAAGACCCTACGAGCAGTACTTC. Translating it yields CASSLDSPGTRPYEQYF. Filled out from reference TRBV5-1 and TRBJ2-7, the complete variable domain reads KAGVTQTPRYLIKTRGQQVTLSCSPISGHRSVSWYQQTPGQGLQFLFEYFSETQRNKGNFPGRFSGRQFSNSRSEMNVSTLELGDSALYLCASSLDSPGTRPYEQYFGPGTRLTVT.

The gene calls are TRBV5-1 and TRBJ2-3; a weak D match, TRBD2 (6 bases). This CDR3 region has 16 residues. Germline CDR1 reads SGHRS; CDR2 reads YFSETQ. V was pared by 4 bases and J by 1 base, with 16 bases between. CDR3 protein: CASSPRPSSGTDTQYF. CDR3 nucleotides: TGCGCCAGCAGCCCCCGACCTTCTAGCGGCACAGATACGCAGTATTTT.

The chain has TRBV27 and TRBJ2-7; 9 bases line up with TRBD2. Germline CDR1 reads MNHEY; CDR2 reads SMNVEV (reference sequence). The V segment lost 3 bases and the J segment 5 bases; nucleotides outside the gene matches: 5. This CDR3 comprises 14 residues. CDR3 protein: CASSFSGRSNEQYF. For the CDR3, the DNA is TGTGCCAGCAGTTTTAGCGGGAGATCTAACGAGCAGTACTTC.

The V and J genes are TRBV11-2 and TRBJ2-5; D is unresolved. The CDR3 consists of 13 residues. Germline CDR1 is SGHAT and CDR2 is FQNNGV. Trimming left V 8 bases short and J 5 bases short, with 15 bases between. DNA for the CDR3: TGTGCCAGCTCACGACTGGATACGGAGACCCAGTACTTC. Protein: CASSRLDTETQYF.

V gene TRBV7-2 combines with J gene TRBJ2-7, with TRBD1 matching 9 bases. Germline CDR1 and CDR2: SGHTA and FQGNSA. The ends lost 0 bases at V and 6 bases at J; junction bases unmatched: 3. This CDR3 is 14 amino acids long. The CDR3 spells CASSLAGDRVEQYF. CDR3 DNA: TGTGCCAGCAGCTTAGCGGGGGACAGGGTCGAGCAGTACTTC.

CDR3 coding DNA: TGTGCCAGCAGCTCCCCGACAGGGCTTCAGCCCCAGCATTTT. Encoded protein: CASSSPTGLQPQHF. The gene calls are TRBV7-2 and TRBJ1-5, with 7 bases matching TRBD1. This CDR3 has 14 residues. Germline CDR1 SGHTA, CDR2 FQGNSA. The junction had 6 bases not matched to a gene; V was cut back by 4 bases and J by 6 bases.

This chain joins TRBV2 and TRBJ2-7; no reliable D call. The CDR3 spans 13 residues. CDR1 and CDR2 from the germline V gene are SNHLY and FYNNEI. Trimming shortened V by 2 bases and J by 6 bases, and 11 bases separated the two germline ends. The CDR3 is CASSEPFEVEQYF. Here the CDR3 DNA reads TGTGCCAGCAGTGAACCGTTTGAGGTCGAGCAGTACTTC. The full variable domain, with the rest looked up from reference TRBV2 and TRBJ2-7, is EPEVTQTPSHQVTQMGQEVILRCVPISNHLYFYWYRQILGQKVEFLVSFYNNEISEKSEIFDDQFSVERPDGSNFTLKIRSTKLEDSAMYFCASSEPFEVEQYFGPGTRLTVT.

Concerning this clone: The junction differs from germline at one of its ends, possibly a read error. Other DNA variants within this sample encode the same CDR3. The chain carries TRBV30 and TRBJ1-2; D not certain. This CDR3 comprises 13 residues. Germline loops: CDR1 GTSNPN, CDR2 SVGIG (reference sequence). The CDR3 nucleotides read TGTGCCTGGACCTGGGGAGCTAACTATGGCTACACCTTT. This translates into CAWTWGANYGYTF.

The chain carries TRBV6-6 and TRBJ2-7; D remains ambiguous. The CDR3 extends over 12 amino acids. The germline V gene has CDR1 MNHNY and CDR2 SVGAGI (reference sequence). The V gene lost 6 bases and the J gene lost 6 bases, with 12 bases spanning the gap. The CDR3 region is CASSPEFLEQYF. The CDR3 DNA reads as TGTGCCAGCAGCCCCGAGTTCCTCGAGCAGTACTTC.

This clone was counted between two and nine times. This chain connects TRBV6-5 to TRBJ1-2; 7 nucleotides match TRBD1. The J segment lost 4 bases and the V segment lost 0 bases, leaving 5 bases of the junction unmatched. Per germline, CDR1 MNHEY and CDR2 SVGAGI. This CDR3 has 15 residues. Written as DNA, the CDR3 is TGTGCCAGCAGTTACTCCCCCAGGGGGGCCTATGGCTACACCTTC. Encoded protein: CASSYSPRGAYGYTF.